The rows below give T cell receptor beta chains drawn from one sample of a study of T-cell memory formation after mild COVID-19. TCRdb ran MiXCR on the 5' RACE reads and lists one entry per CDR3 protein. There are 380,000 or so distinct CDR3 sequences in the sample; around 14% occur only once, and roughly a fifth lies in the top ten. Sequenced input: PBMCs or a T cell subset sorted from them (not recorded which). All receptors come from a man aged 18-30 years who had mild COVID-19 (a few samples of this study predate the infection). Cell type and time point are not known. Both conserved end residues are part of each CDR3. A D gene is named only where the DNA matches it firmly. The size of a clone is reported for some rows only, either as once, few or many, or as a class for expanded clones.

D | J | V | size | DNA | CDR3
- | TRBJ2-7 | TRBV7-9 | few | TGTGCCAGCAGCCCGATGATTGGTTACGAGCAGTACTTC | CASSPMIGYEQYF
TRBD2 | TRBJ2-3 | TRBV4-1 | few | TGCGCCAGCAGCCAGAGGACTAGCTTGGATACGCAGTATTTT | CASSQRTSLDTQYF
- | TRBJ1-2 | TRBV29-1 | - | TGCAGCTTCTCCGGGACCGACGCTAACTATGGCTACACCTTC | CSFSGTDANYGYTF
TRBD1 | TRBJ2-3 | TRBV10-3 | few | TGTGCCATCAGAGGCCCCAGGGGGACAGATACGCAGTATTTT | CAIRGPRGTDTQYF
- | TRBJ1-2 | TRBV20-1 | - | TGCAGTGCTAGGGGAAGGGAGGGCTACACCTTC | CSARGREGYTF
- | TRBJ1-4 | TRBV5-1 | - | TGCGCCAGCAGCCCCAGGGACATACGTGAAAAACTGTTTTTT | CASSPRDIREKLFF
- | TRBJ1-5 | TRBV27 | many | TGTGCCAGCAGTCTATCGGGGGGGCCCCAGCATTTT | CASSLSGGPQHF
TRBD1 | TRBJ1-2 | TRBV11-2 | - | TGTGCCAGCAGCTTAGGGGCCGGGACAGACCTTAACTATGGCTACACCTTC | CASSLGAGTDLNYGYTF
- | TRBJ2-5 | TRBV7-2 | - | TGTGCCAGCAGCTTAGCCTTACAGACCCAGTACTTC | CASSLALQTQYF
- | TRBJ1-3 | TRBV18 | - | TGTGCCAGCTCACGGGACCTTGGAAACACCATATATTTT | CASSRDLGNTIYF
- | TRBJ1-1 | TRBV7-3 | - | TGTGCCAGCAGCTTGGCAGGGGATAGCACTGAAGCTTTCTTT | CASSLAGDSTEAFF
TRBD1 | TRBJ2-1 | TRBV5-1 | many | TGCGCCAGCAGCTTGGCACAGGGGGGCAATGAGCAGTTCTTC | CASSLAQGGNEQFF
- | TRBJ2-7 | TRBV10-3 | - | TGTGCCATCAGTGAGCCCCCGCCCCGGGAACTCTACGAGCAGTACTTC | CAISEPPPRELYEQYF
TRBD2 | TRBJ2-4 | TRBV29-1 | few | TGCAGCGTTCACCTAGCGGGGAACGAAAACATTCAGTACTTC | CSVHLAGNENIQYF
- | TRBJ1-2 | TRBV4-2 | few | TGTGCCAGCAGCCAAGGCGCTGGACAGAACTATGGCTACACCTTC | CASSQGAGQNYGYTF
- | TRBJ1-1 | TRBV5-1 | many | TGCGCCAGCAGCTTGGGACCTCTCAACACTGAAGCTTTCTTT | CASSLGPLNTEAFF
- | TRBJ2-4 | TRBV7-2 | few | TGTGCCAGCAGCTCCTACTTAGCCCCGTTTTCTCACTTC | CASSSYLAPFSHF
- | TRBJ2-3 | TRBV7-9 | - | TGTGCCAGCAGCCCGGGGTCCTTTTATAGCACAGATACGCAGTATTTT | CASSPGSFYSTDTQYF
- | TRBJ2-3 | TRBV6-1 | - | TGTGCCAGCAGTGAGACCCTGAGAGTTTTCGGAAATACGCAGTATTTT | CASSETLRVFGNTQYF
TRBD2 | TRBJ2-3 | TRBV5-4 | - | TGTGCCAGCAGACCCGGGACTAGCACACGCACAGATACGCAGTATTTT | CASRPGTSTRTDTQYF
- | TRBJ1-2 | TRBV7-9 | few | TGTGCCAGCAGCTTAGAATGGGGGCAGTCTCACACCTTC | CASSLEWGQSHTF
- | TRBJ1-6 | TRBV5-1 | once | TGCGCCAGCAGCCGAATCAGTGGGATGACCCTCCACTTT | CASSRISGMTLHF
- | TRBJ1-5 | TRBV10-3 | few | TGTGCCATCAGTGAGTCGGGAGGGAAGTCGAATCAGCCCCAGCATTTT | CAISESGGKSNQPQHF
- | TRBJ1-3 | TRBV20-1 | - | TGCAGTGCTATCTCTGGAAACACCATATATTTT | CSAISGNTIYF
- | TRBJ1-5 | TRBV4-1 | - | TGCGCCAGCAGCCAACAGGCGCCCGGCAACCGGCCCCAGCATTTT | CASSQQAPGNRPQHF
TRBD1 | TRBJ2-1 | TRBV16 | - | TGTGCCAGCAGCCGAAACAGGGGGCGAATTTACAATGAGCAGTTCTTC | CASSRNRGRIYNEQFF
TRBD1 | TRBJ2-1 | TRBV7-9 | - | TGTGCCAGCAGCTTAGGCCGCTTGACAGGGGGCTTGGCGAATGAGCAGTTCTTC | CASSLGRLTGGLANEQFF
TRBD1 | TRBJ1-2 | TRBV4-1 | - | TGCGCCAGCAGAAGGGTCCGGGACAGGCGCCACAGCACCTTC | CASRRVRDRRHSTF
- | TRBJ1-3 | TRBV6-6 | few | TGTGCCAGCAGTTACTCGGGGGGTACCGGAAACACCATATATTTT | CASSYSGGTGNTIYF
- | TRBJ2-7 | TRBV12-3/TRBV12-4 | - | TGTGCCAGCAGTTTACCGAACAGTATAGCGCAGTACTTC | CASSLPNSIAQYF
- | TRBJ1-2 | TRBV7-2 | few | TGTGCCAGCAGCTTAGATTTAAGTCCAGGGCATGGCTACACCTTC | CASSLDLSPGHGYTF
- | TRBJ2-1 | TRBV3-1 | many | TGTGCCAGCAGCCAAGATTTCAGGGGCGGGGGAACAACGTTC | CASSQDFRGGGTTF
TRBD1 | TRBJ1-1 | TRBV5-1 | many | TGCGCCAGCAGCTTGGGGGACAGGGGGCAAGCTTTCTTT | CASSLGDRGQAFF
- | TRBJ2-2 | TRBV6-5 | many | TGTGCCAGCAGTTACGGGGGGACCGGGGAGCTGTTTTTT | CASSYGGTGELFF
- | TRBJ1-2 | TRBV5-1 | - | TGCGCCAGCAGCTTACGGGCCTCCGGGGGCTACACCTTC | CASSLRASGGYTF
TRBD1 | TRBJ1-1 | TRBV20-1 | few | TGCAGTGCTACGAGGACAGGGGGAGGTGGCACTGAAGCTTTCTTT | CSATRTGGGGTEAFF
- | TRBJ1-5 | TRBV7-9 | many | TGTGCCAGCAGCCACGGTGGGCCCCAGCATTTT | CASSHGGPQHF
- | TRBJ1-5 | TRBV9 | few | TGTGCCAGCAGCGAGGGGCCGGGGCCGATCAATCAGCCCCAGCATTTT | CASSEGPGPINQPQHF
TRBD2 | TRBJ2-2 | TRBV7-3 | - | TGTGCCAGCAGCCCCGGGATAGCGGGGGCCCTTGGTCCCGGGGAGCTGTTTTTT | CASSPGIAGALGPGELFF
- | TRBJ2-1 | TRBV5-1 | - | TGCGCCAGCAGCGTAGCCTTCTTAGGTAATGAGCAGTTCTTC | CASSVAFLGNEQFF
- | TRBJ1-1 | TRBV7-2 | - | TGTGCCAGCAGCCTGGATCCTGCTGAAGCTTTCTTT | CASSLDPAEAFF
TRBD2 | TRBJ2-5 | TRBV6-2/TRBV6-3 | - | TGTGCCAGCAGGGGACTAGTGGGGCAAGAGACCCAGTACTTC | CASRGLVGQETQYF
- | TRBJ1-2 | TRBV30 | few | TGTGCCTGGAGTGTAACAGGGAGGCAGGGCTACACCTTC | CAWSVTGRQGYTF
TRBD2 | TRBJ2-2 | TRBV7-2 | many | TGTGCCAGCAGCGCCAGACTAGCCAGCGGGGGGACCGGGGAGCTGTTTTTT | CASSARLASGGTGELFF
TRBD2 | TRBJ2-1 | TRBV19 | many | TGTGCCAGTAGTACATCGGGGGGGCAACAGTTCTTC | CASSTSGGQQFF
- | TRBJ1-5 | TRBV27 | few | TGTGCCAGCAGTTTAAGAGCTGGTACTCAGCCCCAGCATTTT | CASSLRAGTQPQHF
- | TRBJ2-2 | TRBV7-2 | few | TGTGCCAGCAGCCGCTGGGCGGGGGCAAACACCGGGGAGCTGTTTTTT | CASSRWAGANTGELFF
- | TRBJ2-1 | TRBV6-2/TRBV6-3 | - | TGTGCCAGCAGTTACCTAGCGCGGAATGAGCAGTTCTTC | CASSYLARNEQFF
- | TRBJ2-3 | TRBV27 | few | TGTGCCAGCAGTTTGTGGGGGGCCAACACAGATACGCAGTATTTT | CASSLWGANTDTQYF
- | TRBJ2-5 | TRBV9 | - | TGTGCCAGCAGCGTAGGGCAGGACGAAGAGACCCAGTACTTC | CASSVGQDEETQYF
- | TRBJ2-1 | TRBV4-1 | - | TGCGCCAGCAGCCAGGCAGGGGGGGGACACAATGAGCAGTTCTTC | CASSQAGGGHNEQFF
- | TRBJ2-3 | TRBV9 | few | TGTGCCAGCAGCGTAGAAACTGGGGGTTGGTCAGGAGATACGCAGTATTTT | CASSVETGGWSGDTQYF
- | TRBJ2-3 | TRBV20-1 | many | TGCAGTGCTAGAAGCCTAGCTCGTAGGGCGTATTCGGTGACAGATACGCAGTATTTT | CSARSLARRAYSVTDTQYF
- | TRBJ1-1 | TRBV6-4 | few | TGTGCCAGCAGTGTCGGGGGAGGAATGAACACTGAAGCTTTCTTT | CASSVGGGMNTEAFF
TRBD1 | TRBJ2-1 | TRBV5-1 | - | TGCGCCAGCAGAACCGGGACAGGGGGCAATGGAGGGTTCTTC | CASRTGTGGNGGFF
- | TRBJ1-4 | TRBV30 | - | TGTGCCTGGGGGGCTTCAGGGGTTTTTAATGAAAAACTGTTTTTT | CAWGASGVFNEKLFF
TRBD1 | TRBJ1-3 | TRBV5-1 | few | TGCGCCAGCAGCTTGGGGCATTGGGACAGGGTGCAATTTGGAAACACCATATATTTT | CASSLGHWDRVQFGNTIYF
- | TRBJ1-1 | TRBV12-3/TRBV12-4 | - | TGTGCCAGCAGGGACGGAGGGGGGTGGACTGAAGCTTTCTTT | CASRDGGGWTEAFF
TRBD1 | TRBJ2-7 | TRBV19 | few | TGTGCCAGTAGTAACGACAGGGGGACTAAGGAGCAGTACTTC | CASSNDRGTKEQYF
TRBD1 | TRBJ1-1 | TRBV7-9 | few | TGTGCCAGCAGCTTTACAGGGGAGGCCACTGAAGCTTTCTTT | CASSFTGEATEAFF